Detailed here is one T cell receptor (beta chain). The antigen is unknown. The assay was immunoSEQ multiplex PCR, and TCRdb's table has in-frame clones only and misses some. The table records about 700 clones, about 43% of them present only once. These data originate in a study of tissue T cells after allogeneic stem cell transplantation. Study-level points and caveats: Blood and spleen captured only part of the tissue TCR repertoire.

J gave up 4 bases and V 6 bases, and 3 bases lay outside the gene matches. CDR3 size: 12 residues. Germline V lookup: CDR1 SQVTM, CDR2 ANQGSEA. The specimen was descending colon tissue, collected at autopsy. The sequence was obtained from a female patient between 40 and 69 years old with steroid-refractory graft-versus-host disease after an allogeneic stem cell transplant. The T cells may come from the graft donor. The chain employs TRBV29-1 and TRBJ1-1; 9 nucleotides agree with TRBD1. CDR3 DNA: TGCAGCGTGGGACAGGGACGCACTGAAGCTTTCTTT. Protein sequence: CSVGQGRTEAFF.